This T cell receptor beta chain was retrieved from a study of shared clonotypes between healthy human individuals. The study, taken as a whole, reports: Across subsets, estimated richness was generally greater for naive than for memory populations.

Using about 190 ng DNA, about 29,000 T cell genomes, the sorted-subset replicate PCRs were run. Method: immunoSEQ multiplex PCR; TCRdb's copy keeps in-frame clones and lacks some. The sample shows 1 million to 1.3 million clones, more than 75% of them seen only once. Concerning this clone itself: Its antigen remains unknown.

The V gene lost 8 bases and the J gene lost 4 bases, with 20 bases spanning the gap. This CDR3 has 15 residues. The germline gives CDR1 MNHEY, CDR2 SVGAGI. Everyone who donated was a Caucasian adult who lived in Nashville, Tennessee. Naive CD45RA+ and memory CD45RA-negative subsets were split from CD4+ cells. The material sequenced was memory CD4+ T cells from PBMCs. Subset reported: CD45RA-negative fraction. This sequence joins TRBV6-5 and TRBJ1-1; D is unresolved. The clonotype originates from a man aged 18 to 30 in good health. Some clones in this sample may be carry-over from other donors' samples. The DNA for the CDR3 is TGTGCCAGCCGTCGCGCGGTCTTGGGCGTCACTGAAGCTTTCTTT. Translating it yields CASRRAVLGVTEAFF.